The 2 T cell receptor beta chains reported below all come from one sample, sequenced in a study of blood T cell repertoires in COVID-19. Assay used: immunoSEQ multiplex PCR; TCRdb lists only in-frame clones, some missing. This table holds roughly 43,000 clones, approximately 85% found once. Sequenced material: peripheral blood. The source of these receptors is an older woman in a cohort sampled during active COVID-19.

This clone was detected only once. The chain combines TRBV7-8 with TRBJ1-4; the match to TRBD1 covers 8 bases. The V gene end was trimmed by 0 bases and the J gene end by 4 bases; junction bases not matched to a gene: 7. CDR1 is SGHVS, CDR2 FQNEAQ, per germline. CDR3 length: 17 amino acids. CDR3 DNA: TGTGCCAGCAGCTTAGCGACCGAGGGACAGGTTAATGAAAAACTGTTTTTT. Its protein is CASSLATEGQVNEKLFF.

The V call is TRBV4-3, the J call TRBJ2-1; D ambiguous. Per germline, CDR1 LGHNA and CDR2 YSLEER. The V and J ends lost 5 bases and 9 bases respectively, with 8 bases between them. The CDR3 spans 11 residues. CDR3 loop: CASSSVTEQFF. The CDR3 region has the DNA TGCGCCAGCAGCTCGGTCACTGAGCAGTTCTTC.